The next 24 T cell receptor beta chains were all read from a single sample in a study of identical twins. One entry per CDR3 protein results from TCRdb running MiXCR on the 5' RACE reads. The profile shows 1.5 million to 2 million distinct CDR3 sequences, around a third of them singletons. Sequenced input: cord blood. Receptors originate from a newborn girl in good health.

A few counts support this clonotype. The rearrangement links TRBV28 to TRBJ2-1; 9 nucleotides agree with TRBD1. In germline, CDR1 is MDHEN, CDR2 SYDVKM. The junction had 12 bases not matched to a gene; V was cut back by 5 bases and J by 4 bases. The CDR3 totals 17 residues. In DNA, the CDR3 is TGTGCCAGCAGTCCTCGAGCTAAGGGACAGGGATACAATGAGCAGTTCTTC. Protein sequence: CASSPRAKGQGYNEQFF.

The rearrangement links TRBV4-2 to TRBJ1-2; D gene ambiguous. Trimming shortened V by 0 bases and J by 7 bases, and 6 bases separated the two germline ends. Germline V gene lookup returns CDR1 LGHNA and CDR2 YNFKEQ. There are 12 residues in the CDR3. This CDR3 is CASSQERAGYTF. The DNA for the CDR3 is TGTGCCAGCAGCCAAGAACGGGCTGGCTACACCTTC.

The chain carries TRBV7-2 and TRBJ2-3; tentative D call: TRBD1 (6 bases). The CDR3 extends over 15 amino acids. Looked up from germline, CDR1 is SGHTA and CDR2 is FQGNSA. The V and J ends lost 5 bases and 2 bases respectively, with 14 bases between them. The CDR3 DNA reads TGTGCCAGCAGCCGAACCGGGACACCCACAGATACGCAGTATTTT. It is translated as CASSRTGTPTDTQYF.

The table lists this clonotype with a few counts. The rearrangement uses TRBV24-1 and TRBJ1-5; D is ambiguous. The germline V gene encodes CDR1 KGHDR and CDR2 SFDVKD. The ends were cut back, 9 bases at V and 5 bases at J, with 13 bases in the middle. The CDR3 is 13 residues long. The CDR3 DNA is TGTGCCACCCCTGGCAGGCGATATCAGCCCCAGCATTTT. Its translation is CATPGRRYQPQHF.

V and J are TRBV20-1 and TRBJ2-1, with 8 bases matching TRBD2. CDR1 and CDR2 from the germline V gene are DFQATT and SNEGSKA (reference sequence). After removal of 3 bases from V and 4 bases from J, the junction contained 11 bases not matched to a gene. This CDR3 has 16 amino acids. In DNA form, the CDR3 reads TGCAGTGCTAGGGCTCCGACTGGCGGGAGGTACAATGAGCAGTTCTTC. This encodes CSARAPTGGRYNEQFF.

This clonotype was recorded a few times. The chain links TRBV10-3 to TRBJ2-3; D not resolved. The CDR3 runs 15 residues. Between the trimmed V and J ends, which lost 4 bases and 3 bases, there was a span of 14 bases. The germline gives CDR1 ENHRY, CDR2 SYGVKD. The CDR3 bases are TGTGCCATCAGTGGGCGACGGGTGACTACAGATACGCAGTATTTT. This codes for CAISGRRVTTDTQYF.

This clonotype appeared many times. This chain links TRBV7-9 with TRBJ2-7; the D call may be TRBD1 or TRBD2 (5 bases each). V gave up 3 bases and J gave up 6 bases, with 9 bases separating them. Germline V CDR1 and CDR2: SEHNR, FQNEAQ (reference sequence). This CDR3 has 12 amino acids. CDR3 nucleotides: TGTGCCAGCAGCTTTTCAGGGAGCGAGCAGTACTTC. It encodes CASSFSGSEQYF.

The chain couples TRBV28 to TRBJ1-2; TRBD1 is a possible D gene (6 bases). The CDR3 totals 15 residues. V lost 3 bases, J lost 4 bases, and 15 bases lay in between. Germline-derived CDR1 and CDR2 are MDHEN and SYDVKM. CDR3 in DNA: TGTGCCAGCAGTTTTAGGGGGTGGATTCTCTATGGCTACACCTTC. Protein product: CASSFRGWILYGYTF.

This clonotype has just a few counts. The rearrangement links TRBV20-1 to TRBJ2-7, with 10 bases lining up with TRBD2. The length of the CDR3 is 15 residues. CDR1 and CDR2 from the germline V gene are DFQATT and SNEGSKA (reference sequence). The J segment lost 2 bases and the V segment lost 0 bases, leaving 4 bases of the junction unmatched. CDR3 in amino acids: CSARDWSGGAYEQYF. In DNA form, the CDR3 reads TGCAGTGCTAGAGATTGGAGCGGGGGGGCCTACGAGCAGTACTTC.

The gene calls are TRBV14 and TRBJ2-5, with TRBD2 matching 12 bases. The CDR3 has 18 amino acids. Germline V gives CDR1 SGHDN, CDR2 FVKESK. Losses at the gene ends were 4 bases for V and 3 bases for J; bases not matched to a gene: 12. CDR3 amino acids: CASSPRLAGVYGKETQYF. DNA for the CDR3: TGTGCCAGCAGCCCCCGACTAGCGGGAGTGTATGGGAAAGAGACCCAGTACTTC.

The rearrangement uses TRBV4-1 and TRBJ2-1; a weak D match, TRBD2 (6 bases). The germline CDR1 and CDR2 sequences are MGHRA and YSYEKL. CDR3 length equals 16 residues. With 0 bases removed from V and 8 bases from J, the gap between germline ends came to 17 bases. CDR3 bases: TGCGCCAGCAGCCAAGACACCGGGACTTCCTCTGATGAGCAGTTCTTC. Amino acid sequence: CASSQDTGTSSDEQFF.

CDR3 nucleotides: TGTGCCAGCAGCTTGTCATCTATAGCCGCTGAAGCTTTCTTT. Protein product: CASSLSSIAAEAFF. The V call is TRBV7-9, the J call TRBJ1-1, with D hard to call. Trimming removed 3 bases from V and 6 bases from J, with 14 bases in between. This CDR3 comprises 14 residues. Germline CDR1 and CDR2: SEHNR and FQNEAQ (reference sequence).

The chain combines TRBV5-1 with TRBJ2-7, with D perhaps matching TRBD2 (6 bases). Germline V CDR1 and CDR2: SGHRS, YFSETQ. CDR3 length: 14 residues. V dropped 4 bases and J dropped 2 bases, with 13 bases sitting between them. CDR3 loop: CASSKWEVTYEQYF. In DNA, the CDR3 is TGCGCCAGCAGCAAATGGGAGGTGACCTACGAGCAGTACTTC.

The V and J genes are TRBV10-3 and TRBJ2-1, with TRBD2 identical over 14 bases. V trimming: 4 bases; J trimming: 5 bases; junction bases outside the gene matches: 1. The length of the CDR3 is 15 residues. Germline lookup yields CDR1 ENHRY and CDR2 SYGVKD. CDR3 amino acids: CAISGTSGGNNEQFF. CDR3 nucleotide sequence: TGTGCCATCAGTGGGACTAGCGGGGGGAACAATGAGCAGTTCTTC.

At least ten counts were recorded for this clonotype. The rearrangement joins TRBV6-1 to TRBJ1-4; TRBD1 matches at 9 bases. This CDR3 is 15 amino acids long. Trimming took 4 bases from V and 0 from J; bases not matched to a gene: 0. Germline values: CDR1 MNHNS, CDR2 SASEGT. CDR3 DNA sequence: TGTGCCAGCAGTGGACAGGGGGCAACTAATGAAAAACTGTTTTTT. Amino acids: CASSGQGATNEKLFF.

This clonotype was counted between two and nine times. The chain has TRBV11-2 and TRBJ2-1; D is unclear. Germline V CDR1 and CDR2: SGHAT, FQNNGV. The CDR3 is 14 residues long. Trimming shortened V by 5 bases and J by 7 bases, and 15 bases separated the two germline ends. The CDR3 DNA is TGTGCCAGCAGCCCCTTGAAAGGTCGGAATGAGCAGTTCTTC. This codes for CASSPLKGRNEQFF.

This clonotype appeared a few times. The genes are TRBV7-9 and TRBJ1-1, with D unclear. The V gene's germline CDR1 is SEHNR and CDR2 FQNEAQ (reference sequence). Deletions cut 4 bases from V and 1 base from J, with 13 bases between. The CDR3 length is 15 residues. The CDR3 protein is CASSSPQKANTEAFF. CDR3 bases: TGTGCCAGCAGCTCCCCACAGAAAGCGAACACTGAAGCTTTCTTT.

This clonotype was seen only a few times. This chain links TRBV12-3 or TRBV12-4 with TRBJ1-1; no clear D. The CDR3 contains 14 residues. Deletions cut 8 bases from V and 3 bases from J, with 16 bases between. CDR3 in amino acids: CASGFKGLDTEAFF. The CDR3 DNA is TGTGCCAGCGGATTCAAAGGATTGGACACTGAAGCTTTCTTT.

V and J are TRBV20-1 and TRBJ2-2, with a weak D call TRBD2 (5 bases). The CDR3 extends over 15 amino acids. The V gene lost 6 bases and the J gene lost 5 bases, with 19 bases spanning the gap. From germline, CDR1 is DFQATT and CDR2 SNEGSKA (reference sequence). This chain's CDR3 is CSAPQWERRTGELFF. CDR3 in DNA: TGCAGTGCCCCCCAGTGGGAGAGACGGACCGGGGAGCTGTTTTTT.

This clonotype appeared a few times. The chain links TRBV2 to TRBJ2-5, with 12 bases lining up with TRBD1. The last part of the DNA fits TRBJ2-7 better; the J call may be wrong. This CDR3 is 12 amino acids long. Germline CDR1 reads SNHLY; CDR2 reads FYNNEI. The CDR3 loop is CAGTGQGAEQYF. The CDR3 DNA reads as TGTGCCGGCACGGGACAGGGGGCCGAGCAGTACTTC.

The rearrangement uses TRBV21-1 and TRBJ2-5. TRBV21-1 is described as a pseudogene. The CDR3 length is 11 residues. This chain's CDR3 is CASCLRETQYF. CDR3 nucleotide sequence: TGTGCCAGCTGTCTTAGAGAGACCCAGTACTTC.

This clonotype was found a few times. The chain is built from TRBV5-1 and TRBJ2-1; weak D call: TRBD2 (5 bases). V lost 0 bases to trimming and J lost 9 bases, with 19 bases between them. Germline V gives CDR1 SGHRS, CDR2 YFSETQ. This CDR3 comprises 16 residues. The CDR3 loop is CASSLEPGLRSGEQFF. The CDR3 bases are TGCGCCAGCAGCTTGGAGCCGGGATTACGGTCGGGTGAGCAGTTCTTC.

A few counts support this clonotype. The chain combines TRBV20-1 with TRBJ1-2; TRBD1 aligns across 7 bases. The V and J ends lost 4 bases and 7 bases, in that order; junction bases with no gene match: 9. The CDR3 is made up of 13 amino acids. CDR1 and CDR2 from the germline V gene are DFQATT and SNEGSKA (reference sequence). The CDR3 loop is CSAKRNRGGGYTF. The CDR3 DNA reads TGCAGTGCTAAGAGGAACAGGGGAGGTGGCTACACCTTC.

The V gene is TRBV5-1, the J gene TRBJ2-7; 8 nucleotides agree with TRBD2. CDR3 length: 15 residues. V trimming: 0 bases; J trimming: 4 bases; junction bases outside the gene matches: 6. Germline loops: CDR1 SGHRS, CDR2 YFSETQ. CDR3 sequence (DNA): TGCGCCAGCAGCTTGGGACGGGGGGGCCTATACGAGCAGTACTTC. Protein product: CASSLGRGGLYEQYF.